Shown below are 22 T cell receptor beta chains from a single sample sequenced in a study of blood T cell repertoires in COVID-19. Generated by immunoSEQ multiplex PCR, the TCRdb table keeps only in-frame clones and is missing some. Here the sample spans 200,000 to 250,000 clones, nearly 90% being singletons. The specimen was PBMCs or T cells enriched from blood (not recorded which). These receptors came from a man aged 30 to 45 who had recovered from COVID-19.

The chain uses TRBV2 and TRBJ2-7, with no clear D. V lost 4 bases, J lost 6 bases, and 10 bases lay in between. The germline V gene has CDR1 SNHLY and CDR2 FYNNEI. The CDR3 has 12 residues. The CDR3 is CASSALLGEQYF. CDR3 nucleotide sequence: TGTGCCAGCAGTGCCCTCCTCGGCGAGCAGTACTTC.

This clone was found once. The chain carries TRBV18 and TRBJ2-5, with TRBD2 as a possible D gene (5 bases). Trimming took 6 bases from V and 8 from J, leaving 22 bases between them. Germline-derived CDR1 and CDR2 are KGHSH and LQKENI. This CDR3 has 15 amino acids. CDR3 in amino acids: CASSLEVRGHLTQYF. The DNA for the CDR3 is TGTGCCAGCTCCCTAGAGGTTCGGGGTCATCTCACCCAGTACTTC.

The chain recombines TRBV19 with TRBJ2-7; no clear D gene. Between the trimmed V and J ends, which lost 4 bases and 5 bases, there was a span of 9 bases. Germline-derived CDR1 and CDR2 are LNHDA and SQIVND (reference sequence). This CDR3 spans 12 amino acids. The chain's CDR3 is CASSSLGNEQYF. The CDR3, as DNA: TGTGCCAGTAGTAGCCTCGGTAACGAGCAGTACTTC.

V usage is TRBV6-5 and J usage is TRBJ2-7, with a possible D match to TRBD1 (5 bases). Deletions cut 6 bases from V and 2 bases from J, with 17 bases between. The CDR3 has 15 residues. The germline V gene encodes CDR1 MNHEY and CDR2 SVGAGI. CDR3 nucleotide sequence: TGTGCCAGCAGGACGAACTCCGACAGAGCCTACGAGCAGTACTTC. Translating gives CASRTNSDRAYEQYF.

This chain joins TRBV18 and TRBJ2-2, with no clear D. Trimming took off 0 bases at V and 5 bases at J, with 13 bases between the two ends. CDR1 KGHSH and CDR2 LQKENI come from the germline V gene. This CDR3 comprises 16 residues. CDR3 region: CASSPPSRAGTGELFF. The CDR3 region has the DNA TGTGCCAGCTCACCACCATCGAGAGCAGGAACCGGGGAGCTGTTTTTT.

This clone was seen a single time. J is TRBJ1-3 and V is TRBV11-3, with D tentatively TRBD1 (6 bases). Per germline, CDR1 SGHNT and CDR2 YENEEA. V lost 5 bases and J lost 0, with 17 bases in between. The CDR3 sequence is 17 residues long. The CDR3 protein is CASSPSRGASSGNTIYF. The CDR3, as DNA: TGTGCCAGCAGCCCCTCCCGGGGGGCCAGCTCTGGAAACACCATATATTTT.

This sequence joins TRBV16 and TRBJ2-3, with a possible D match to TRBD1 (5 bases). Deletions cut 4 bases from V and 12 bases from J, with 14 bases between. The CDR3 has 12 amino acids. Per germline, CDR1 KGHSY and CDR2 FQNENV. The CDR3 region is CASSLMTVRQYF. CDR3 in DNA: TGTGCCAGCAGCCTTATGACAGTACGACAGTATTTT.

The rearrangement links TRBV6-5 to TRBJ2-5; TRBD2 matches at 7 bases. The trim removed 0 bases at V and 7 bases at J, leaving 8 bases unmatched. The V gene's germline CDR1 is MNHEY and CDR2 SVGAGI. There are 15 residues in the CDR3. CDR3 amino acids: CASSYSNQRGSTQYF. CDR3 in DNA: TGTGCCAGCAGTTACTCGAACCAGCGGGGATCGACCCAGTACTTC.

The chain has TRBV5-4 and TRBJ1-1; a weak D match, TRBD1 (5 bases). CDR1 SGHNT and CDR2 YYREEE come from the germline V gene (reference sequence). Trimming took off 3 bases at V and 5 bases at J, with 11 bases between the two ends. The CDR3 length is 13 residues. CDR3 sequence reads: CASSYPGGTEAFF. The CDR3 DNA reads TGTGCCAGCAGCTACCCCGGGGGGACTGAAGCTTTCTTT.

The V call is TRBV10-3, the J call TRBJ2-1; perhaps TRBD2 as D (5 bases). There are 12 residues in the CDR3. V was cut by 4 bases and J by 8 bases, with 9 bases left in between. Per germline, CDR1 ENHRY and CDR2 SYGVKD. As DNA, the CDR3 is TGTGCCATCAGTGGGTTCGGGGATGAGCAGTTCTTC. Its translation: CAISGFGDEQFF.

The V and J genes are TRBV19 and TRBJ2-2, with D perhaps matching TRBD1 (6 bases). The V gene lost 4 bases and the J gene lost 5 bases, with 11 bases spanning the gap. Germline CDR1 and CDR2: LNHDA and SQIVND (reference sequence). The length of the CDR3 is 14 residues. The CDR3 nucleotides read TGTGCCAGTAGTACTGACAGGTTTACCGGGGAGCTGTTTTTT. Encoded protein: CASSTDRFTGELFF.

This clone was counted once. The rearrangement links TRBV7-3 to TRBJ2-5; D unclear. The germline V gene has CDR1 SGHTA and CDR2 FQGTGA. Trimming took 4 bases from V and 1 from J, leaving 13 bases between them. The CDR3 is made up of 15 amino acids. CDR3: CASSSLPATQETQYF. CDR3 bases: TGTGCCAGCAGCTCCCTACCAGCGACCCAAGAGACCCAGTACTTC.

This sequence joins TRBV18 and TRBJ1-1; 8 nucleotides agree with TRBD1. The CDR3 runs 13 residues. Trimming cost V 8 bases and J 2 bases; bases outside gene matches: 4. Germline CDR1 is KGHSH and CDR2 is LQKENI. CDR3 sequence reads: CASIQGVNTEAFF. CDR3 nucleotides: TGTGCCAGCATACAGGGGGTAAACACTGAAGCTTTCTTT.

The chain uses TRBV19 and TRBJ2-6; a possible D gene is TRBD1 (6 bases). The V and J ends lost 9 bases and 4 bases respectively, with 16 bases between them. The CDR3 loop spans 15 amino acids. Germline CDR1 and CDR2: LNHDA and SQIVND (reference sequence). DNA for the CDR3: TGTGCCAGCCGGGACATCGCAACCGGGGCCAACGTCCTGACTTTC. This codes for CASRDIATGANVLTF. The complete variable domain, with remaining parts taken from reference TRBV19 and TRBJ2-6, reads DGGITQSPKYLFRKEGQNVTLSCEQNLNHDAMYWYRQDPGQGLRLIYYSQIVNDFQKGDIAEGYSVSREKKESFPLTVTSAQKNPTAFYLCASRDIATGANVLTFGAGSRLTVL.

The chain carries TRBV19 and TRBJ2-5; no clear D gene. CDR1 LNHDA and CDR2 SQIVND come from the germline V gene (reference sequence). V dropped 6 bases and J dropped 2 bases, with 10 bases sitting between them. The CDR3 runs to 13 residues. CDR3 sequence reads: CASSVQFQETQYF. The CDR3 DNA reads as TGTGCCAGTAGCGTGCAGTTTCAAGAGACCCAGTACTTC.

The chain has TRBV19 and TRBJ2-7; D ambiguous. V was cut by 1 base and J by 3 bases, with 7 bases left in between. The CDR3 contains 13 residues. The germline CDR1 and CDR2 sequences are LNHDA and SQIVND (reference sequence). Here the CDR3 reads CASSIGAGYEQYF. The CDR3 bases are TGTGCCAGTAGTATAGGTGCCGGCTACGAGCAGTACTTC.

The gene calls are TRBV23-1 and TRBJ2-1; tentative D call: TRBD2 (5 bases). TRBV23-1 is marked as an open reading frame, function uncertain. V lost 1 base and J 14 bases, leaving 9 bases between the germline ends. The CDR3 length is 11 residues. The CDR3 sequence is CASSQCLEEFF. The CDR3 DNA sequence: TGCGCCAGCAGTCAATGTCTGGAGGAGTTCTTC.

The chain combines TRBV28 with TRBJ1-3, with D unresolved. Trimming removed 8 bases at V and 3 bases at J, with 11 bases between. The CDR3 covers 13 residues. CDR1 and CDR2 from the germline V gene are MDHEN and SYDVKM. The CDR3 nucleotides are TGTGCCAGCGACAAGACCAGTGGAAACACCATATATTTT. Amino acid sequence: CASDKTSGNTIYF.

The chain combines TRBV7-9 with TRBJ1-1, with 7 bases fitting TRBD1. CDR1 and CDR2 (germline): SEHNR, FQNEAQ (reference sequence). The CDR3 contains 15 residues. The V gene end was trimmed by 6 bases and the J gene end by 3 bases; junction bases not matched to a gene: 10. The CDR3 nucleotides read TGTGCCAGCAGACCGACAGGGTTTGAACACACTGAAGCTTTCTTT. Amino acid sequence: CASRPTGFEHTEAFF.

This chain links TRBV11-2 with TRBJ1-1; D ambiguous. The length of the CDR3 is 12 residues. Germline CDR1 SGHAT, CDR2 FQNNGV. V was clipped by 0 bases and J by 10 bases, with 9 bases between them. The CDR3 loop reads CASSLDQIVAFF. The CDR3 DNA sequence: TGTGCCAGCAGCTTAGATCAGATCGTAGCTTTCTTT.

The rearrangement joins TRBV7-8 to TRBJ2-3; maybe TRBD1 (6 bases). CDR1 and CDR2 (germline): SGHVS, FQNEAQ. Trimming shortened V by 3 bases and J by 9 bases, and 13 bases separated the two germline ends. The CDR3 is 13 amino acids. In DNA, the CDR3 is TGTGCCAGCAGCTTCAAGGGGGAGCACACGCAGTATTTT. Residues: CASSFKGEHTQYF. The complete variable domain, with remaining parts taken from reference TRBV7-8 and TRBJ2-3, reads GAGVSQSPRYKVAKRGQDVALRCDPISGHVSLFWYQQALGQGPEFLTYFQNEAQLDKSGLPSDRFFAERPEGSVSTLKIQRTQQEDSAVYLCASSFKGEHTQYFGPGTRLTVL.

The table lists this clone with a count of one. V usage is TRBV29-1 and J usage is TRBJ1-2; D gene ambiguous. CDR1 is SQVTM and CDR2 is ANQGSEA in the germline V gene. The CDR3 is made up of 12 amino acids. V was clipped by 4 bases and J by 7 bases, with 13 bases between them. CDR3 nucleotide sequence: TGCAGCGTTGGGCTCGGGGTTCTTGGCTACACCTTC. Translation gives CSVGLGVLGYTF.